In its sample, the clone carrying this TCR beta chain was seen many times. Its antigen is not known. The data were taken from a study of identical twins. Study-wide points: Abundant beta clonotypes from cord blood had fewer insertions, unlike memory repertoires, which showed none.

J was trimmed by 4 bases and V by 5 bases; bases with no gene match: 5. Germline assignment: CDR1 SEHNR and CDR2 FQNEAQ (reference sequence). The CDR3 spans 14 residues. Each cDNA held unique molecular identifiers, and template switching gave it a universal primer site. TCRdb re-called the 5' RACE reads with MiXCR, one entry per CDR3 protein. The table includes roughly 490,000 distinct CDR3 sequences, roughly an eighth detected once. These records were also assigned to another study, of yellow fever vaccine responses in identical twins. That source notes: Twins showed a vaccine T cell response that reportedly seemed partly convergent, partly personalized.

The receptor's source is a woman under 30 in good health. V is TRBV7-9 and J is TRBJ1-1; 9 bases are shared with TRBD1. Material: CD4+ T cells sorted from blood. CDR3 in DNA: TGTGCCAGCAGCCCCGGACAGGGGTTCACTGAAGCTTTCTTT. Translation: CASSPGQGFTEAFF.